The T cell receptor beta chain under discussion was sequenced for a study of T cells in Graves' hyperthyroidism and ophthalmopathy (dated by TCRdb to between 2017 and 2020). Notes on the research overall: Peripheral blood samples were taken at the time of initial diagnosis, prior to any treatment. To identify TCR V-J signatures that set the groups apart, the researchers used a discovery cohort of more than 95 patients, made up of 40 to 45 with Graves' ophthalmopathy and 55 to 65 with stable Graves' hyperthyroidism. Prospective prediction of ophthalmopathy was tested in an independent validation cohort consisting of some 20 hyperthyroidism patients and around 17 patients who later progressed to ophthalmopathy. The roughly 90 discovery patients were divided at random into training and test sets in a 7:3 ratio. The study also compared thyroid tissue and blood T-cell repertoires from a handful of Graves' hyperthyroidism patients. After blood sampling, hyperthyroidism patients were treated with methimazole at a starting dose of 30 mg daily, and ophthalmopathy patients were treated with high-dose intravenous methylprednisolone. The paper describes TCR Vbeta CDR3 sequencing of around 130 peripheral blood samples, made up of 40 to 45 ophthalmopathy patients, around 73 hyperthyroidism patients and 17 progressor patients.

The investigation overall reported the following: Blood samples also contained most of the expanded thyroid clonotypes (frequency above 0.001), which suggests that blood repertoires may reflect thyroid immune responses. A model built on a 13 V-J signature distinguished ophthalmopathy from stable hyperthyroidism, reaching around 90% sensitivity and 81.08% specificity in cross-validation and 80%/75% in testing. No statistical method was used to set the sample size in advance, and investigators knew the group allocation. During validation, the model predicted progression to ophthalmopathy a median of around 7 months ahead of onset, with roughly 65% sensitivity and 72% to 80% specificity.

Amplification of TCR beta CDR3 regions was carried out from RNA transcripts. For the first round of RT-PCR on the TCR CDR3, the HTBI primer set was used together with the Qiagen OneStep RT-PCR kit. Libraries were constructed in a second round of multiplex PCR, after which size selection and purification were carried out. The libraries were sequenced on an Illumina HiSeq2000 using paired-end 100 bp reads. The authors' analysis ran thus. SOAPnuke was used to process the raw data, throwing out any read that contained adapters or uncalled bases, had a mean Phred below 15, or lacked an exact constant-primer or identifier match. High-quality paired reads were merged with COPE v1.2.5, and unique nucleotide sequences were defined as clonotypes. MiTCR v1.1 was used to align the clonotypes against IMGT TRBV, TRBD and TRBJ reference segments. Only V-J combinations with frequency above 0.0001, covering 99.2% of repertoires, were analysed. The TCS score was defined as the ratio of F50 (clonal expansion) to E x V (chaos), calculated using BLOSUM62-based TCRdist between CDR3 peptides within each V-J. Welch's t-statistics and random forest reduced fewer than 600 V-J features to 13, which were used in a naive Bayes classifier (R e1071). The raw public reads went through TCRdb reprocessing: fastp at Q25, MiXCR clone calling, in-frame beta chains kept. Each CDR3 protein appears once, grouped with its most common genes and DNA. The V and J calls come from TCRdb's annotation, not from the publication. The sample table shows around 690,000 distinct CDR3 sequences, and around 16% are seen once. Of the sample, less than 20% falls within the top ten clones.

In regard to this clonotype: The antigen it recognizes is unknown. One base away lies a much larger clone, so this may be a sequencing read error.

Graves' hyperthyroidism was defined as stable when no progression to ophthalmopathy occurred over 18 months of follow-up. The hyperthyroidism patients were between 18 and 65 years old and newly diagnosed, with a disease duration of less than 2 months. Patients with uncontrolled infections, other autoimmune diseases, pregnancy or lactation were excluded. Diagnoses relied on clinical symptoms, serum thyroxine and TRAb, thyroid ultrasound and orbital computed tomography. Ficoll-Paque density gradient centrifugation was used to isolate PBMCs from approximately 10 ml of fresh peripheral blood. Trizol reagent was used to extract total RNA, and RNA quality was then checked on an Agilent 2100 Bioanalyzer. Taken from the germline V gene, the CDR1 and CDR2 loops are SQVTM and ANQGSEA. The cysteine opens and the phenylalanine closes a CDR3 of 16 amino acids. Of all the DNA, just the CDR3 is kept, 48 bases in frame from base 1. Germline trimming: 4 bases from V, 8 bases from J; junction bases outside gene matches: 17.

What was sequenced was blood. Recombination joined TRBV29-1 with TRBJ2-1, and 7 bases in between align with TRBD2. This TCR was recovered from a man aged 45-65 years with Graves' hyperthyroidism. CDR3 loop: CSVGGGYGGSVDEQFF. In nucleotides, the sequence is TGCAGCGTTGGGGGGGGGTACGGCGGGAGTGTTGATGAGCAGTTCTTC.